This T cell receptor (beta chain) originates from a study of T-cell memory formation after mild COVID-19. This clonotype has a handful of counts. V was trimmed by 1 base and J by 4 bases, leaving 11 bases between them. Germline lookup yields CDR1 SGHVS and CDR2 FQNEAQ. CDR3 length equals 15 residues. TCRdb redid the calling of the 5' RACE reads with MiXCR, one entry per CDR3 protein. The sample carries about 430,000 distinct CDR3 sequences, roughly 26% recorded once. The specimen sequenced was PBMCs or a T cell subset sorted from them (not recorded which). V usage is TRBV7-8 and J usage is TRBJ1-5; maybe TRBD1 (6 bases). The TCR originated in an adult woman who had mild COVID-19 (a few samples of this study predate the infection). Cell type and time point are not known. CDR3 bases: TGTGCCAGCAGCTTAGACGGGGGCCCGAATCAGCCCCAGCATTTT. Translated, it gives CASSLDGGPNQPQHF.